What follows are 4 T cell receptor beta chains derived from one specimen sequenced in a study of T-cell reconstitution after alpha-beta-depleted transplantation in children. Unique molecular identifiers were used in preparing the TCRbeta library. TCRdb used MiXCR to reprocess the PCR reads, holding one entry per CDR3 protein. This table has roughly 500,000 distinct CDR3 sequences, about 10% appearing once. The source material was PBMCs, sampled before TCRalphabeta/CD19-depleted stem cell transplant. These receptors all stem from a child aged 2 to 9 with inherited bone marrow failure, due to receive a stem cell transplant.

This clonotype appeared many times. The V gene is TRBV29-1, the J gene TRBJ1-4; D possibly corresponds to TRBD1 (6 bases). The CDR3 is made up of 13 amino acids. The V end was cut by 6 bases, the J end by 5 bases, with 13 bases between. CDR1 and CDR2 from the germline V gene are SQVTM and ANQGSEA. CDR3 bases: TGCAGCGTCCACGACAGGATGAATGAAAAACTGTTTTTT. Its translation: CSVHDRMNEKLFF.

Only a few counts were recorded for this clonotype. This CDR3 is CASSSQTSGIYEQYF. The CDR3 region has the DNA TGTGCCAGCAGTTCCCAGACTAGCGGGATCTACGAGCAGTACTTC. This rearrangement joins TRBV12-3 or TRBV12-4 to TRBJ2-7; 11 bases agree with TRBD2. The V gene end was trimmed by 4 bases and the J gene end by 3 bases; junction bases not matched to a gene: 5. CDR3 size: 15 residues.

This clonotype was found many times. The chain combines TRBV6-1 with TRBJ2-6, with TRBD1 identical over 8 bases. The CDR3 runs to 19 residues. Germline loops: CDR1 MNHNS, CDR2 SASEGT. With V trimmed by 5 bases and J by 4 bases, 16 bases remained unmatched. CDR3 DNA sequence: TGTGCCAGCAGTCCCTTCCCGGGACAGGATATAGCCGGGGCCAACGTCCTGACTTTC. This codes for CASSPFPGQDIAGANVLTF.

The chain is built from TRBV3-1 and TRBJ2-1; TRBD1 aligns across 10 bases. The CDR3 sequence is 15 residues long. V lost 2 bases to trimming and J lost 4 bases; unmatched junction nucleotides: 2. Germline values: CDR1 LGHDT, CDR2 YNNKEL (reference sequence). As DNA, the CDR3 is TGTGCCAGCAGCCAACCGGGACAGGGGTACAATGAGCAGTTCTTC. Translated: CASSQPGQGYNEQFF.